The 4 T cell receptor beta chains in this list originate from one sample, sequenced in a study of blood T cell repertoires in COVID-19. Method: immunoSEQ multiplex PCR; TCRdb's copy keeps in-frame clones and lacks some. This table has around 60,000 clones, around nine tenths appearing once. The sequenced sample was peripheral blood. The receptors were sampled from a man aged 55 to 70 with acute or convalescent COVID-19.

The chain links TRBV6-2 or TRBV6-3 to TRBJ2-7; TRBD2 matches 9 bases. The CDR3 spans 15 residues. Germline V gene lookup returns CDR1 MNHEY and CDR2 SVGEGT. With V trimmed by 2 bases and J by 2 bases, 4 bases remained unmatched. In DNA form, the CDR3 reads TGTGCCAGCAGTTACGGGTCTAGCGGGGCCTACGAGCAGTACTTC. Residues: CASSYGSSGAYEQYF.

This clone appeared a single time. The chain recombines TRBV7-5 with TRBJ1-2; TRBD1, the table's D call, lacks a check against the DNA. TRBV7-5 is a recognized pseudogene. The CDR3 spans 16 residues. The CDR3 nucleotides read TGTGCCAGAAGCTTAGCCAAAGGTCCAAAGGGGCATGGCTACACCTTC. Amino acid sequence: CARSLAKGPKGHGYTF.

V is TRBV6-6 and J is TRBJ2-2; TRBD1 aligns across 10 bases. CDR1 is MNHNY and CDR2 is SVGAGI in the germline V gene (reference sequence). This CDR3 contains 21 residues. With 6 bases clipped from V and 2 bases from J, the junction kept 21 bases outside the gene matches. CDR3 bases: TGTGCCAGCAGCTTGAAACTGGGACAGGGGTTTGAAGAGGGTAACACCGGGGAGCTGTTTTTT. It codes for CASSLKLGQGFEEGNTGELFF.

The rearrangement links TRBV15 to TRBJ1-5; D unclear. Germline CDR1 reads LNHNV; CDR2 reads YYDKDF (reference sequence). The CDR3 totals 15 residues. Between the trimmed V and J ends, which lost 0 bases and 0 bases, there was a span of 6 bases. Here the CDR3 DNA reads TGTGCCACCAGCAGAGACAGTAATAGCAATCAGCCCCAGCATTTT. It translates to CATSRDSNSNQPQHF.